The 28 T cell receptor beta chains reported below all come from one sample, sequenced in a study of T cell responses to AZD1222 COVID-19 vaccine listed by TCRdb under 2021. The time point label here, explained by the study, means: baseline before first vaccination. To prepare the library, the immunoSEQ multiplex PCR assay was applied. TCRdb holds this immuneACCESS table with in-frame rearrangements only. Some clones are missing; in checked studies, unresolved V genes explain under half, and the rest has no known cause. In all, the sample holds under 40,000 clones, and around nine tenths of those were seen once. Around 7% of the sample belongs to the ten largest clones. Specimen: peripheral blood, collected on day 0 of AZD1222 vaccination. These receptor sequences come from an adult in good health.

This chain connects TRBV18 to TRBJ2-7; D may correspond to TRBD1 or TRBD2 (5 bases each). Trimming cost V 5 bases and J 6 bases, with 17 bases left between them. Germline assignment: CDR1 KGHSH and CDR2 LQKENI. This CDR3 spans 14 amino acids. CDR3 in amino acids: CASSIQGRGGEQYF. The CDR3 DNA reads as TGTGCCAGCTCAATTCAAGGCCGGGGCGGCGAGCAGTACTTC. Filled out from reference TRBV18 and TRBJ2-7, the complete variable domain reads NAGVMQNPRHLVRRRGQEARLRCSPMKGHSHVYWYRQLPEEGLKFMVYLQKENIIDESGMPKERFSAEFPKEGPSILRIQQVVRGDSAAYFCASSIQGRGGEQYFGPGTRLTVT.

This chain links TRBV21-1 with TRBJ1-5; the D call of TRBD1 is as the table states it, not checked on the DNA. TRBV21-1 has pseudogene status. CDR3 length: 15 residues. CDR3 DNA sequence: TGTGCCAGCAGCAAAGTGAAGGTCAGGGTTCAGCCCCAGCATTTT. Amino acids: CASSKVKVRVQPQHF.

The chain combines TRBV6-5 with TRBJ1-5; D is undetermined. The CDR3 is 13 residues long. V was shortened by 4 bases and J by 1 base, with 5 bases between the two germline ends. CDR1 is MNHEY, CDR2 SVGAGI, per germline. The CDR3 DNA is TGTGCCAGCAGTTTGGTCAGCAATCAGCCCCAGCATTTT. This sequence encodes CASSLVSNQPQHF.

The rearrangement joins TRBV18 to TRBJ1-5; a possible D gene is TRBD1 (6 bases). The V gene's germline CDR1 is KGHSH and CDR2 LQKENI. The CDR3 contains 15 residues. The germline V and J ends were trimmed by 3 bases and 3 bases, with 12 bases remaining between them. As DNA, the CDR3 is TGTGCCAGCTCACCCATGACAGGACTCAATCAGCCCCAGCATTTT. Translation: CASSPMTGLNQPQHF.

The sample holds one count of this clone. The chain is built from TRBV28 and TRBJ2-1; D uncertain. CDR3 length: 10 residues. V was pared by 8 bases and J by 10 bases, with 9 bases between. The germline CDR1 and CDR2 sequences are MDHEN and SYDVKM. The CDR3 nucleotides are TGTGCCAGCGGAACTCGAGAGCAGTTCTTC. Its translation: CASGTREQFF.

The chain employs TRBV7-9 and TRBJ1-4, with TRBD1 as a possible D gene (5 bases). Trimming pared 0 bases from V and 5 bases from J, leaving 16 bases between. In germline, CDR1 is SEHNR, CDR2 FQNEAQ (reference sequence). This CDR3 region has 17 residues. This chain's CDR3 is CASSLARSGQGNEKLFF. As DNA, the CDR3 is TGTGCCAGCAGCTTAGCCCGTTCAGGGCAGGGCAATGAAAAACTGTTTTTT. The whole variable domain, filled in from reference TRBV7-9 and TRBJ1-4, reads DTGVSQNPRHKITKRGQNVTFRCDPISEHNRLYWYRQTLGQGPEFLTYFQNEAQLEKSRLLSDRFSAERPKGSFSTLEIQRTEQGDSAMYLCASSLARSGQGNEKLFFGSGTQLSVL.

V is TRBV5-1 and J is TRBJ2-3; D gene unclear. The CDR3 is 14 residues long. Germline V gene sequence: CDR1 SGHRS, CDR2 YFSETQ. V lost 6 bases to trimming and J lost 2 bases, with 13 bases between them. CDR3 DNA sequence: TGCGCCAGCACTCCGGCGGTCTCCACAGATACGCAGTATTTT. It codes for CASTPAVSTDTQYF.

The gene calls are TRBV29-1 and TRBJ2-2; TRBD2 matches 10 bases. This CDR3 contains 14 residues. CDR1 SQVTM and CDR2 ANQGSEA come from the germline V gene. V lost 4 bases and J lost 3; bases outside the gene matches: 2. CDR3 DNA sequence: TGCAGCGTTGCCCTAGCGGGAGACACCGGGGAGCTGTTTTTT. Translated, it gives CSVALAGDTGELFF.

The chain recombines TRBV24-1 with TRBJ2-3, with TRBD2 identical over 7 bases. With 3 bases clipped from V and 1 base from J, the junction kept 0 bases outside the gene matches. Germline V lookup: CDR1 KGHDR, CDR2 SFDVKD. The CDR3 runs 14 residues. DNA for the CDR3: TGTGCCACCAGTGATAGCGGGGGCACAGATACGCAGTATTTT. Protein product: CATSDSGGTDTQYF.

This chain joins TRBV12-3 or TRBV12-4 and TRBJ2-3, with D unresolved. The CDR3 covers 13 residues. V was shortened by 3 bases and J by 1 base, with 5 bases between the two germline ends. The CDR3 reads CASSFMGTDTQYF. CDR3 nucleotide sequence: TGTGCCAGCAGTTTTATGGGCACAGATACGCAGTATTTT.

V usage is TRBV19 and J usage is TRBJ2-1; 11 bases match TRBD2. From germline, CDR1 is LNHDA and CDR2 SQIVND (reference sequence). CDR3 length equals 18 residues. V shed 9 bases, J shed 5 bases, and the junction held 18 bases outside the gene matches. CDR3 region: CASNNWGASGRSDNEQFF. In DNA form, the CDR3 reads TGTGCCAGCAACAACTGGGGGGCTAGCGGGAGGAGTGACAATGAGCAGTTCTTC.

V usage is TRBV24-1 and J usage is TRBJ2-1; 10 bases are shared with TRBD2. V trimming: 12 bases; J trimming: 8 bases; junction bases outside the gene matches: 12. Germline V CDR1 and CDR2: KGHDR, SFDVKD. The CDR3 sequence is 14 residues long. CDR3 bases: TGTGCCGCCGGATCTAGCGGGAGAAACGATGAGCAGTTCTTC. Residues: CAAGSSGRNDEQFF.

The rearrangement links TRBV4-1 to TRBJ1-6; unclear D gene. CDR3 size: 14 residues. CDR1 and CDR2 (germline): MGHRA, YSYEKL. V lost 2 bases, J lost 8 bases, and 10 bases lay in between. CDR3: CASSQTPWDSPLHF. The DNA for the CDR3 is TGCGCCAGCAGCCAAACACCATGGGATTCACCCCTCCACTTT.

V is TRBV27 and J is TRBJ2-7, with a weak D call TRBD1 (5 bases). Germline lookup yields CDR1 MNHEY and CDR2 SMNVEV (reference sequence). Trimming took 0 bases from V and 1 from J, leaving 10 bases between them. The CDR3 runs to 15 residues. CDR3 DNA: TGTGCCAGCAGTTTATCGGAGACAGCGTCCTACGAGCAGTACTTC. As protein: CASSLSETASYEQYF.

This rearrangement joins TRBV21-1 to TRBJ2-5. TRBV21-1 is labeled a pseudogene. The CDR3 spans 14 residues. The CDR3: CASSPGHSQETQYF. The CDR3 region has the DNA TGTGCCAGCAGCCCCGGGCACAGCCAAGAGACCCAGTACTTC.

This chain joins TRBV5-1 and TRBJ1-2; D is possibly TRBD1 (6 bases). In germline, CDR1 is SGHRS, CDR2 YFSETQ. V lost 4 bases and J lost 7, with 11 bases in between. The CDR3 has 12 residues. The CDR3 DNA follows: TGCGCCAGCAGCGAGGGGGGCGGTGGCTACACCTTC. Amino acid sequence: CASSEGGGGYTF.

The rearrangement links TRBV28 to TRBJ1-6, with a weak D call TRBD1 (5 bases). V shed 10 bases and J shed 4 bases, with 11 bases lying between them. Germline V CDR1 and CDR2: MDHEN, SYDVKM. This CDR3 is 13 amino acids long. CDR3: CATWGGYNSPLHF. CDR3 DNA sequence: TGTGCCACCTGGGGGGGATATAATTCACCCCTCCACTTT.

The chain is built from TRBV16 and TRBJ2-5; D is unclear. The CDR3 has 12 amino acids. The V and J ends lost 3 bases and 4 bases respectively, with 6 bases between them. Germline V CDR1 and CDR2: KGHSY, FQNENV. In nucleotides, the CDR3 is TGTGCCAGCAGCCACATCATAGAGACCCAGTACTTC. This codes for CASSHIIETQYF.

The V and J genes are TRBV18 and TRBJ1-2; D gene ambiguous. From germline, CDR1 is KGHSH and CDR2 LQKENI. V was pared by 3 bases and J by 8 bases, with 13 bases between. This CDR3 has 13 amino acids. CDR3: CASSPESRSGYTF. CDR3 nucleotides: TGTGCCAGCTCACCCGAATCGCGATCGGGCTACACCTTC.

This clone was observed a handful of times. V gene TRBV7-2 combines with J gene TRBJ1-1; 9 bases are a match to TRBD1. Germline trimming cut 5 bases from V and 4 bases from J; bases unmatched to any gene: 14. Germline CDR1 is SGHTA and CDR2 is FQGNSA. CDR3 length: 17 residues. The CDR3 coding sequence is TGTGCCAGCAGCCTTAACAGGGGGCGCACGGCCGGCACTGAAGCTTTCTTT. Residues: CASSLNRGRTAGTEAFF.

This chain links TRBV24-1 with TRBJ1-5; the match to TRBD1 covers 7 bases. This CDR3 contains 15 residues. The germline V gene encodes CDR1 KGHDR and CDR2 SFDVKD. J lost 4 bases, V lost 2 bases, and 4 bases had no gene match. The CDR3 region has the DNA TGTGCCACCAGTGATTCCCAGGGGGGAAATCAGCCCCAGCATTTT. Its translation is CATSDSQGGNQPQHF.

The CDR3: CASSYTHQGRTEAFF. The CDR3 DNA is TGTGCCAGCAGTTACACCCATCAGGGGAGGACTGAAGCTTTCTTT. The chain combines TRBV6-2 or TRBV6-3 with TRBJ1-1, with a possible D match to TRBD1 (6 bases). This CDR3 is built from 15 residues. V was clipped by 2 bases and J by 5 bases, with 15 bases between them. Germline loops: CDR1 MNHEY, CDR2 SVGEGT.

The genes are TRBV27 and TRBJ2-7; D may be TRBD1 or TRBD2 (5 bases each). The germline CDR1 and CDR2 sequences are MNHEY and SMNVEV (reference sequence). CDR3 length: 15 amino acids. The germline V and J ends were trimmed by 5 bases and 5 bases, with 19 bases remaining between them. The CDR3 DNA reads TGTGCCAGCAGTCTCCGGCCCCAGGGTAGCGACGAGCAGTACTTC. Amino acids: CASSLRPQGSDEQYF.

The rearrangement links TRBV9 to TRBJ2-1, with 9 nucleotides matching TRBD2. The CDR3 covers 15 residues. CDR1 and CDR2 (germline): SGDLS, YYNGEE. J was trimmed by 2 bases and V by 2 bases; bases with no gene match: 2. The CDR3 reads CASSVGGRAYNEQFF. In DNA form, the CDR3 reads TGTGCCAGCAGCGTTGGCGGGAGGGCCTACAATGAGCAGTTCTTC.

V is TRBV6-2 or TRBV6-3 and J is TRBJ2-1, with 12 nucleotides matching TRBD2. CDR1 is MNHEY, CDR2 SVGEGT, per germline. V was clipped by 4 bases and J by 7 bases; unmatched bases: 8. The CDR3 is 16 amino acids. The CDR3 DNA is TGTGCCAGCAGTTCCCGAACTAGCGGGAGGCCTAATGAGCAGTTCTTC. Amino acid sequence: CASSSRTSGRPNEQFF.

This sequence joins TRBV3-1 (or the pseudogene TRBV3-2) and TRBJ2-3, with 12 bases lining up with TRBD2. The CDR3 spans 16 residues. The V gene's germline CDR1 is LGHDT and CDR2 YNNKEL (reference sequence). Trimming at V came to 5 bases and at J to 6 bases, leaving 9 bases not matched to a gene. The CDR3 DNA reads TGTGCCAGCAGCTTTCGGACTAGCGGGGCGGGGGATACGCAGTATTTT. Translating gives CASSFRTSGAGDTQYF.

This chain connects TRBV28 to TRBJ2-3; D call uncertain. Germline V gene sequence: CDR1 MDHEN, CDR2 SYDVKM. CDR3 length: 16 residues. V was clipped by 4 bases and J by 2 bases, with 16 bases between them. The CDR3: CASSWKGIGYTDTQYF. The CDR3 bases are TGTGCCAGCAGTTGGAAGGGAATAGGGTACACAGATACGCAGTATTTT.

This rearrangement joins TRBV19 to TRBJ2-1; D is possibly TRBD1 (6 bases). The CDR3 has 16 amino acids. With 0 bases removed from V and 3 bases from J, the gap between germline ends came to 12 bases. In germline, CDR1 is LNHDA, CDR2 SQIVND (reference sequence). As DNA, the CDR3 is TGTGCCAGTAGTATAGATCGCGGCAGGGGCTACAATGAGCAGTTCTTC. This translates into CASSIDRGRGYNEQFF.